One sample yielded the 12 T cell receptor beta chains listed below, sequenced in a study of blood T cell repertoires in COVID-19. The data were produced by immunoSEQ multiplex PCR, yet TCRdb's version contains in-frame clones alone and is incomplete. The table has about 240,000 clones, around 81% seen once. The sample consisted of peripheral blood. These receptors all come from a woman aged 55-70 years with active or convalescent COVID-19.

The chain uses TRBV3-1 (or the pseudogene TRBV3-2) and TRBJ1-5; D unresolved. The length of the CDR3 is 14 residues. Germline CDR1 and CDR2: LGHDT and YNNKEL (reference sequence). Trimming removed 3 bases at V and 2 bases at J, with 8 bases between. Here the CDR3 DNA reads TGTGCCAGCAGCCACCGACTGGGCAATCAGCCCCAGCATTTT. This sequence encodes CASSHRLGNQPQHF.

The chain has TRBV11-2 and TRBJ2-7, with D perhaps matching TRBD2 (5 bases). Trimming shortened V by 0 bases and J by 6 bases, and 12 bases separated the two germline ends. This CDR3 is built from 14 residues. The germline V gene encodes CDR1 SGHAT and CDR2 FQNNGV. CDR3 in amino acids: CASSLEWESIEQYV. Here the CDR3 DNA reads TGTGCCAGCAGCTTAGAGTGGGAGTCCATCGAGCAGTACGTC.

The chain links TRBV5-1 to TRBJ1-1, with D perhaps matching TRBD1 (5 bases). CDR3 length: 17 residues. The germline CDR1 and CDR2 sequences are SGHRS and YFSETQ. With 0 bases removed from V and 0 bases from J, the gap between germline ends came to 15 bases. The CDR3 loop reads CASSLATLAGMNTEAFF. The CDR3 DNA follows: TGCGCCAGCAGCTTGGCCACGTTAGCAGGGATGAACACTGAAGCTTTCTTT.

This chain uses TRBV9 with TRBJ1-6; no reliable D call. Trimming cost V 0 bases and J 11 bases, with 18 bases left between them. The length of the CDR3 is 16 residues. In germline, CDR1 is SGDLS, CDR2 YYNGEE. CDR3 DNA sequence: TGTGCCAGCAGCGTAGCGGGTCTTTCGGGAACCGCACCCCTCCACTTT. This sequence encodes CASSVAGLSGTAPLHF.

The table lists this clone with a few counts. CDR3 sequence reads: CASSTRGSGNTIYF. The CDR3 region has the DNA TGTGCCAGCAGCACCAGGGGCTCTGGAAACACCATATATTTT. J is TRBJ1-3 and V is TRBV13, with D maybe TRBD1 (6 bases). The CDR3 is made up of 14 amino acids. Germline V gene lookup returns CDR1 PRHDT and CDR2 FYEKMQ (reference sequence). The V end was cut by 5 bases, the J end by 0 bases, with 8 bases between.

The rearrangement joins TRBV28 to TRBJ1-5; D is unclear. V was clipped by 7 bases and J by 0 bases, with 10 bases between them. This CDR3 spans 14 amino acids. Per germline, CDR1 MDHEN and CDR2 SYDVKM. The CDR3 DNA follows: TGTGCCAGCACCCCCAACGGTAGCAATCAGCCCCAGCATTTT. This codes for CASTPNGSNQPQHF.

This clone has just a few counts. This sequence joins TRBV9 and TRBJ1-4, with D possibly being TRBD1 (6 bases). This CDR3 comprises 14 residues. Trimming removed 3 bases from V and 8 bases from J, with 14 bases in between. CDR1 is SGDLS, CDR2 YYNGEE, per germline. The CDR3 region has the DNA TGTGCCAGCAGCGCTACAGGGTACGGCGAAAAACTGTTTTTT. Translation: CASSATGYGEKLFF.

The CDR3 is CSVGVSTAQYF. The CDR3 coding sequence is TGCAGCGTTGGCGTATCTACCGCGCAGTATTTT. V gene TRBV29-1 combines with J gene TRBJ2-3, with D uncertain. Trimming removed 4 bases at V and 10 bases at J, with 12 bases between. CDR1 is SQVTM and CDR2 is ANQGSEA in the germline V gene. The CDR3 runs to 11 residues.

The V and J genes are TRBV10-3 and TRBJ2-1; 7 nucleotides match TRBD2. The CDR3 loop spans 14 amino acids. V trimming: 10 bases; J trimming: 3 bases; junction bases outside the gene matches: 9. Per the germline V gene, CDR1 is ENHRY and CDR2 is SYGVKD. The CDR3 bases are TGTGCCACCCAAGGACTAGGCTACTACAATGAGCAGTTCTTC. Translated, it gives CATQGLGYYNEQFF.

The genes are TRBV7-2 and TRBJ2-5; the match to TRBD2 covers 8 bases. Looked up from germline, CDR1 is SGHTA and CDR2 is FQGNSA. V dropped 3 bases and J dropped 5; count of bases not matched to a gene: 5. The CDR3 contains 14 residues. CDR3 DNA: TGTGCCAGCAGCTTTGGACTAGCTAGTGAGACCCAGTACTTC. Translated: CASSFGLASETQYF.

The table lists this clone with a count of one. This CDR3 reads CATSDHETGAGNYGYTF. The CDR3 nucleotides are TGTGCCACCAGTGATCATGAGACAGGGGCGGGTAACTATGGCTACACCTTC. The chain carries TRBV24-1 and TRBJ1-2, with 8 bases matching TRBD1. The ends lost 3 bases at V and 1 base at J; junction bases unmatched: 9. Germline V gene lookup returns CDR1 KGHDR and CDR2 SFDVKD. The CDR3 is 17 residues long.

V is TRBV6-5 and J is TRBJ1-1; D remains unclear. CDR3 length: 14 residues. Looked up from germline, CDR1 is MNHEY and CDR2 is SVGAGI. The ends were cut back, 7 bases at V and 1 base at J, with 13 bases in the middle. DNA of the CDR3: TGTGCCAGCAAGGTTAGCCTGAGGAACACTGAAGCTTTCTTT. This codes for CASKVSLRNTEAFF.